This TCR beta chain was captured in a study of shared clonotypes between healthy human individuals. The assay ran at deep level. Replicate PCRs for sorted subsets used approximately 220 ng DNA; this equaled about 30,000 T cell genomes. Measured with immunoSEQ multiplex PCR; TCRdb has only the in-frame clones, and not every one. The table shows millions of clones, with 85% to 95% occurring only once. This clone appeared once. Other DNA sequences of this sample code for an identical CDR3. The CDR3 has 15 residues. Germline-derived CDR1 and CDR2 are MDHEN and SYDVKM. Trimming stripped 3 bases from V and 2 bases from J, with 8 bases between.

The chain joins TRBV28 to TRBJ2-6; D is perhaps TRBD2 (6 bases). The origin of this receptor is a man in his late teens or twenties in good health. Sequencing was performed on naive CD4+ T cells sorted from blood. The subset denotes: CD45RA+ positively selected. Here the CDR3 DNA reads TGTGCCAGCAGTTTGGGGGGTCCTGGGGCCAACGTCCTGACTTTC. This sequence encodes CASSLGGPGANVLTF.